This T cell receptor (beta chain) was identified in a study of blood T cells in healthy people across ages. Regarding the study as a whole: While age rose, TCR beta diversity per million T cells dropped in a roughly linear way. More naive CD4+ cells and higher diversity were found in long-lived than in aged donors.

Donors were systemically healthy Caucasian individuals from Russia aged roughly 6 to 95 years. The second PCR ran about 6 to 12 cycles with a sample-barcoded 5' primer and J-beta primers. TCRdb used MiXCR to reprocess the 5' RACE reads, holding one entry per CDR3 protein. The sample lists hundreds of thousands of distinct CDR3 sequences, approximately 49% seen once, with around a third in the top ten. CDR1 SGDLS and CDR2 YYNGEE come from the germline V gene. Trimming took off 0 bases at V and 5 bases at J, with 14 bases between the two ends. This CDR3 spans 15 amino acids. Turning to this clonotype: Its target is unknown.

The sequence was collected from a woman aged 60-75 years in good health. Material: blood. The chain links TRBV9 to TRBJ2-5; D might be TRBD2 (6 bases). For the CDR3, the DNA is TGTGCCAGCAGCGTAGACCCCAGCGGGTACGAGACCCAGTACTTC. Its protein is CASSVDPSGYETQYF.